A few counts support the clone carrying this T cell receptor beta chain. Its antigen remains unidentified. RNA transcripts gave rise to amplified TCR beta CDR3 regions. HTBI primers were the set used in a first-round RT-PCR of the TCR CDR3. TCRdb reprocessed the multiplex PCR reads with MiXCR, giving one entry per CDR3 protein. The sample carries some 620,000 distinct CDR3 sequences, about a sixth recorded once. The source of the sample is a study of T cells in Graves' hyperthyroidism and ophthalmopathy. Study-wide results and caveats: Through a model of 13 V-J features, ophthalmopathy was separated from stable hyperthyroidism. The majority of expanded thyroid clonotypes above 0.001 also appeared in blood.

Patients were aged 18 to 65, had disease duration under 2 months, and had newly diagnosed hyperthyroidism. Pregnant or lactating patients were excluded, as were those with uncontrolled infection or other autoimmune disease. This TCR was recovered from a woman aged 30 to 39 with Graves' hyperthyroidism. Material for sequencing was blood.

The CDR3 is CASSPAPVGPQHF. The CDR3 DNA reads as TGTGCCAGCAGTCCGGCCCCCGTGGGGCCCCAGCATTTT. V usage is TRBV28 and J usage is TRBJ1-5; no clear D. The V gene lost 5 bases and the J gene lost 9 bases, with 14 bases spanning the gap. This CDR3 contains 13 residues. CDR1 and CDR2 from the germline V gene are MDHEN and SYDVKM.